A selection of T cell receptor beta chains follows, all from one sample in a study of T cells in tuberculosis. Repertoires were generated with immunoSEQ multiplex PCR, while TCRdb's copy carries only in-frame clones and drops some. The sample has 25,000 to 35,000 clones, 86% seen once. The sample here was PBMCs, taken at tuberculosis diagnosis. The receptors come from an adult with tuberculosis. Each CDR3 is given with its conserved first and last residue. The D gene is left open where the match is weak. A clone size is listed for some rows: how often the clone was seen (once, few, many), or a class if it is expanded.

>-|TRBJ1-2|-|TRBV4-1
TGCGCCAGCAGCCAAGATAGTTGGCCAGGGGTCGGCTACACCTTC
CASSQDSWPGVGYTF
>-|TRBJ2-5|-|TRBV6-1
TGTGCCAGCAGCGAGGGATGGCAGACCCAGTACTTC
CASSEGWQTQYF
>-|TRBJ2-7|-|TRBV28
TGTGCCAGTAGACAGACTGCCTCCTACGAGCAGTACTTC
CASRQTASYEQYF
>-|TRBJ2-6|-|TRBV11-2
TGTGCCAGCAGCAGAGGAGTATCTGGGGCCAACGTCCTGACTTTC
CASSRGVSGANVLTF
>TRBD2|TRBJ2-1|-|TRBV2
TGTGCCAGCAGTGATAGAGGGGGCTGGACTAGCGGGAGTCTAACGAGCTCCTACAATGAGCAGTTCTTC
CASSDRGGWTSGSLTSSYNEQFF
>-|TRBJ2-2|-|TRBV18
TGTGCCAGCTCCCCAGGGAGCGGGGAGCTGTTTTTT
CASSPGSGELFF
>-|TRBJ2-7|-|TRBV7-2
TGTGCCAGCAGCTTACACAACTCCTACGAGCAGTACTTC
CASSLHNSYEQYF
>TRBD1|TRBJ1-2|-|TRBV4-1
TGCGCCAGCAGCCAAGATAGAGACAGGGGGCTCAACGGCTACACCTTC
CASSQDRDRGLNGYTF
>-|TRBJ2-4|-|TRBV28
TGTGCCAGCAGTATAAGAAGGACAGTCAAAAACATTCAGTACTTC
CASSIRRTVKNIQYF
>-|TRBJ1-6|few|TRBV2
TGTGCCAGCATATATGGCAATTCACCCCTCCACTTT
CASIYGNSPLHF
>TRBD1|TRBJ2-1|-|TRBV5-4
TGTGCCAGCAGCCGGACAGGGGTGGACAATGAGCAGTTCTTC
CASSRTGVDNEQFF
>-|TRBJ2-5|-|TRBV9
TGTGCCAGCAGCGTGACACAGGGTCAAGAGACCCAGTACTTC
CASSVTQGQETQYF
>TRBD1|TRBJ1-1|once|TRBV5-1
TGCGCCAGCAGTTACGGACAGGCCCTCATGAACACTGAAGCTTTCTTT
CASSYGQALMNTEAFF
>-|TRBJ1-1|-|TRBV5-1
TGCGCCAGCAGCTTATACGGGGTCTCGGGGAACACTGAAGCTTTCTTT
CASSLYGVSGNTEAFF